The 5 T cell receptor beta chains below all came from one sample that was sequenced in a study of T cells after yellow fever vaccination. TCRdb recomputed calls from the 5' RACE reads with MiXCR, one row per CDR3 protein. The sample lists 500,000 to 650,000 distinct CDR3 sequences, about 14% occurring once. Here the sequenced sample was PBMCs, taken on the day of the yellow fever booster vaccination. These TCRs come from a man aged 30-40 years who received the YFV17D yellow fever vaccine.

This clonotype appeared a few times. The chain recombines TRBV18 with TRBJ1-5, with D uncertain. Per germline, CDR1 KGHSH and CDR2 LQKENI. The CDR3 covers 13 residues. Trimming pared 3 bases from V and 5 bases from J, leaving 8 bases between. Here the CDR3 reads CASSPGLDQPQHF. CDR3 DNA sequence: TGTGCCAGCTCACCGGGGTTGGATCAGCCCCAGCATTTT. The whole variable domain, remainder taken from reference TRBV18 and TRBJ1-5, is NAGVMQNPRHLVRRRGQEARLRCSPMKGHSHVYWYRQLPEEGLKFMVYLQKENIIDESGMPKERFSAEFPKEGPSILRIQQVVRGDSAAYFCASSPGLDQPQHFGDGTRLSIL.

The gene calls are TRBV11-2 and TRBJ2-4, with D possibly being TRBD1 or TRBD2 (6 bases each). This CDR3 is built from 12 residues. V lost 3 bases, J lost 8 bases, and 8 bases lay in between. The V gene's germline CDR1 is SGHAT and CDR2 FQNNGV. The CDR3 sequence is CASSLGGYIQYF. CDR3 bases: TGTGCCAGCAGCTTGGGGGGCTACATTCAGTACTTC.

This clonotype was counted only a few times. V is TRBV7-9 and J is TRBJ2-7; no reliable D call. From germline, CDR1 is SEHNR and CDR2 FQNEAQ (reference sequence). This CDR3 is 12 amino acids long. Trimming shortened V by 1 base and J by 7 bases, and 8 bases separated the two germline ends. The CDR3 DNA reads as TGTGCCAGCAGCTTAGTGACCGCTGAGCAGTACTTC. As protein: CASSLVTAEQYF.

This clonotype was seen a few times. The V call is TRBV19, the J call TRBJ2-2; tentative D call: TRBD2 (6 bases). V dropped 11 bases and J dropped 6 bases, with 13 bases sitting between them. CDR1 is LNHDA, CDR2 SQIVND, per germline (reference sequence). The CDR3 covers 12 residues. This CDR3 is CAGSGSAGELFF. CDR3 DNA sequence: TGTGCCGGGAGCGGGTCGGCCGGGGAGCTGTTTTTT.

This clonotype turned up a few times. This rearrangement joins TRBV11-1 to TRBJ2-1; D uncertain. CDR3 length: 18 amino acids. Between the trimmed V and J ends, which lost 4 bases and 0 bases, there was a span of 19 bases. CDR1 SGHAT and CDR2 FQDESV come from the germline V gene (reference sequence). DNA for the CDR3: TGTGCCAGCAGCTCAGCTTCAGGTTGGGGAAGCTCCTACAATGAGCAGTTCTTC. Its translation: CASSSASGWGSSYNEQFF. The full variable domain, completed using reference TRBV11-1 and TRBJ2-1, is EAEVAQSPRYKITEKSQAVAFWCDPISGHATLYWYRQILGQGPELLVQFQDESVVDDSQLPKDRFSAERLKGVDSTLKIQPAELGDSAMYLCASSSASGWGSSYNEQFFGPGTRLTVL.